The entry below gives a single TCR beta chain sequence along with its context. Its antigen is as yet unknown. This sample is drawn from a study of STAT5B mutations in CD4+ large granular lymphocyte leukemia. General study results and limits: Main leukemic clonotypes were patient-specific, but roughly 26% appeared at low frequency elsewhere. TRBV06-family usage was enriched in top patient clones (8/27) versus controls (2/35).

This CDR3 is 18 amino acids long. The protocol was immunoSEQ multiplex PCR, while the TCRdb copy is restricted to in-frame clones and leaves out a portion. The profile shows 31,000 or so clones, roughly nine tenths of them singletons. The chain is built from TRBV1 and TRBJ2-7. TRBV1 is described as a pseudogene. The sequenced material came from CD4+ T cells from blood buffy coats. The clonotype originates from a human donor in good health. DNA of the CDR3: TGCACCAGCAGCCAAGATCAATCCAGGGAGTGGCCCTTTCGGGAGCAGTACTTC. Translating it yields CTSSQDQSREWPFREQYF.